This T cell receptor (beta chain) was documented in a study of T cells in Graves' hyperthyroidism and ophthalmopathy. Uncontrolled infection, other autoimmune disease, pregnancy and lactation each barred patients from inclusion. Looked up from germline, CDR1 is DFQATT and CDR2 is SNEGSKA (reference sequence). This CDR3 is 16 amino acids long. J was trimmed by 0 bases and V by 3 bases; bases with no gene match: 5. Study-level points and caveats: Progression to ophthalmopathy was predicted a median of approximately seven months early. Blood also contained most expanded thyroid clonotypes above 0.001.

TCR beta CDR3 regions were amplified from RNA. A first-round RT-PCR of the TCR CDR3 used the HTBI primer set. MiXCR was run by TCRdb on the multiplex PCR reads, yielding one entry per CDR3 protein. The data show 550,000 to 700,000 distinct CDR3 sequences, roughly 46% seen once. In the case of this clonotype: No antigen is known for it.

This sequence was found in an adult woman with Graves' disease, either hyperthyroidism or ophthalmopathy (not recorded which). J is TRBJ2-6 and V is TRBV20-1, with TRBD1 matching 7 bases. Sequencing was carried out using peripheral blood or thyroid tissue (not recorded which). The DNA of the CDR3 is TGCAGTGCTAGCGGACAGGAAGGCTCTGGGGCCAACGTCCTGACTTTC. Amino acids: CSASGQEGSGANVLTF.